Here is one TCR beta chain with its context. The antigen is undetermined. TCRdb's copy holds only in-frame clones and misses some; the assay was immunoSEQ multiplex PCR. The table has around 13,000 clones, 60% to 85% seen once. V lost 6 bases and J lost 4, with 6 bases in between. The CDR3 length is 11 residues. The germline V gene has CDR1 MNHEY and CDR2 SVGAGI. This specimen comes from a study of tumor-infiltrating lymphocytes in localized non-small cell lung cancer. Whole-study findings and limits: No link was found between tumor T-cell fraction and recurrence-free survival. No T-cell fraction difference was seen between IM1 and IM2 tumors. Technical variation could not be separated from intratumor heterogeneity here. Compared with uninvolved lung, tumors showed higher T cell infiltration by TCRbeta sequencing.

The sequenced sample consisted of lung tumor tissue. The receptor was derived from a human donor with non-small cell lung cancer. The gene calls are TRBV6-5 and TRBJ1-2; no clear D. CDR3 nucleotide sequence: TGTGCCAGCAGCAGCAGCTATGGCTACACCTTC. Protein sequence: CASSSSYGYTF.